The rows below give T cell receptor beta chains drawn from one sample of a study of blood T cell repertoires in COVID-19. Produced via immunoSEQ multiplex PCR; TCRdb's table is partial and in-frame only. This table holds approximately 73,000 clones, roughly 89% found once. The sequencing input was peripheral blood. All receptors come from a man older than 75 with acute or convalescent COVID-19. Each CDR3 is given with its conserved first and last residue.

CASCPGGAASPLHF,TRBJ1-6,TRBV6-2/TRBV6-3
CSVSGGGRNTEAFF,TRBJ1-1,TRBV29-1
CASSPGHNYGYTF,TRBJ1-2,TRBV18
CASSFSGDPYEQYF,TRBJ2-7,TRBV28
CASSYSGAIGGELFF,TRBJ2-2,TRBV6-5
CATSDFPYNNEQFF,TRBJ2-1,TRBV24-1
CASSPGLILTDTQYF,TRBJ2-3,TRBV7-3
CASSYQGSGNTIYF,TRBJ1-3,TRBV6-5
CAWSPGSYNEQFF,TRBJ2-1,TRBV30
CASSASGPYEQYF,TRBJ2-7,TRBV2
CASSLSGYFQPQHF,TRBJ1-5,TRBV4-1
CASSLRDSGTGELFF,TRBJ2-2,TRBV7-8
CASSPTGYEQYF,TRBJ2-7,TRBV7-9
CASSQDISGVLASYEQFF,TRBJ2-1,TRBV4-1
CASSQGVLATDTQYF,TRBJ2-3,TRBV3-1/TRBV3-2
CAWGTGYSGNTIYF,TRBJ1-3,TRBV30
CASSLPGTGFSLAKNIQYF,TRBJ2-4,TRBV27
CASRGTAGGSFYEQFF,TRBJ2-1,TRBV21-1
CASRPRDRVFYGYTF,TRBJ1-2,TRBV27
CASSPTSGGAGNIQYF,TRBJ2-4,TRBV3-1/TRBV3-2
CASSSGQQETQYF,TRBJ2-5,TRBV7-2
CASSDPGQGGREAFF,TRBJ1-1,TRBV5-1
CASSDTSGGPLETQYF,TRBJ2-5,TRBV9
CASRGQGTNYGYTF,TRBJ1-2,TRBV19
CASSLGTPNTGELFF,TRBJ2-2,TRBV7-3
CASSPGQGARNEQYF,TRBJ2-7,TRBV2
CASSSLGGHGQPQHF,TRBJ1-5,TRBV5-1
CASSDRVNEKLFF,TRBJ1-4,TRBV2